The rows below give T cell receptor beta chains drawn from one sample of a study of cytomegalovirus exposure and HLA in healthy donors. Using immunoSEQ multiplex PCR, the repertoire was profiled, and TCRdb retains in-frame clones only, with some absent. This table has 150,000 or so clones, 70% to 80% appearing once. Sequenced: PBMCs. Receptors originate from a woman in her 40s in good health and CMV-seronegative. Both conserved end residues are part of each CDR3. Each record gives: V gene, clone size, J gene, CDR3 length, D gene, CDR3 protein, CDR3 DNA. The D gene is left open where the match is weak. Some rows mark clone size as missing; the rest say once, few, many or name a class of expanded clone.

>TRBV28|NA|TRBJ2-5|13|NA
CASGGGQVETQYF
TGTGCCAGCGGGGGGGGCCAAGTTGAGACCCAGTACTTC
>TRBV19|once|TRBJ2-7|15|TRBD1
CASSTRQGLYYEQYF
TGTGCCAGTAGCACCCGACAGGGCCTCTACTACGAGCAGTACTTC
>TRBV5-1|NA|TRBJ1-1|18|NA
CASSRVFSGPGGNTEAFF
TGCGCCAGCAGCCGTGTGTTTAGCGGACCAGGCGGGAACACTGAAGCTTTCTTT
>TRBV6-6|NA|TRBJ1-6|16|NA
CASSYDGVSYNSPLHF
TGTGCCAGCAGTTACGACGGGGTGTCCTATAATTCACCCCTCCACTTT
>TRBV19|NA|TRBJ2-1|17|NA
CASSILPQRASYNEQFF
TGTGCCAGTAGTATACTCCCCCAGAGGGCCTCCTACAATGAGCAGTTCTTC
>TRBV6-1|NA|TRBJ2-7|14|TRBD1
CASSPGQLAYEQYF
TGTGCCAGCAGTCCGGGACAGTTAGCCTACGAGCAGTACTTC
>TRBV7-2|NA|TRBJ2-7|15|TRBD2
CASSLGLAGAYEQYF
TGTGCCAGCAGCTTAGGACTAGCGGGAGCCTACGAGCAGTACTTC
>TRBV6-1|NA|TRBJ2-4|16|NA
CASSERGFIAKNIQYF
TGTGCCAGCAGTGAAAGGGGATTTATAGCCAAAAACATTCAGTACTTC
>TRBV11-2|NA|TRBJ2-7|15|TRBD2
CASSSLAGATYEQYF
TGTGCCAGCAGCTCATTAGCGGGGGCTACCTACGAGCAGTACTTC
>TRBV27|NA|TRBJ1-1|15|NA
CASSRKQGIKTEAFF
TGTGCCAGCAGTAGGAAACAGGGTATTAAGACTGAAGCTTTCTTT
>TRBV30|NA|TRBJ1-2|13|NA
CAWSVQPGDGYTF
TGTGCCTGGAGTGTACAGCCAGGGGATGGCTACACCTTC
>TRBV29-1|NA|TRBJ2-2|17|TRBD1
CSAQGWTGTMNTGELFF
TGCAGCGCCCAGGGTTGGACAGGTACAATGAACACCGGGGAGCTGTTTTTT
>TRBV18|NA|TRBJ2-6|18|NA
CASSPRGGLSSGANVLTF
TGTGCCAGCTCGCCGAGAGGGGGTCTAAGCTCTGGGGCCAACGTCCTGACTTTC
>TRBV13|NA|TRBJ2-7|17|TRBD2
CASSLGSQGLADYEQYF
TGTGCCAGCAGCTTAGGGTCCCAGGGACTAGCGGACTACGAGCAGTACTTC
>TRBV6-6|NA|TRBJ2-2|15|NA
CASSPQSGGAGELFF
TGTGCCAGCAGCCCACAATCGGGGGGCGCCGGGGAGCTGTTTTTT
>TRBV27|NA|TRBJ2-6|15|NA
CASSFLTVRANVLTF
TGTGCCAGCAGTTTCCTCACTGTGAGGGCCAACGTCCTGACTTTC
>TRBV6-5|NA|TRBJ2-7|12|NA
CASWTASYEQYF
TGTGCCAGCTGGACGGCTAGCTACGAGCAGTACTTC
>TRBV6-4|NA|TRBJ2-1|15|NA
CASSDSWLVGNEQFF
TGTGCCAGCAGTGACTCATGGCTAGTTGGAAATGAGCAGTTCTTC
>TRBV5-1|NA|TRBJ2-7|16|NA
CASSLAEQALPYEQYF
TGCGCCAGCAGCTTGGCAGAACAGGCCTTACCCTACGAGCAGTACTTC
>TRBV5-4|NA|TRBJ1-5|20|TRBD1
CASRRLGDEWGQKLNQPQHF
TGTGCCAGCAGGCGCTTGGGGGATGAATGGGGACAGAAATTGAATCAGCCCCAGCATTTT
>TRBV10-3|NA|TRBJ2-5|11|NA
CAISEEEIQYF
TGTGCCATCAGTGAGGAAGAGATCCAGTACTTC
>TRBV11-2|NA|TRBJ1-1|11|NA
CASTRSGGAFF
TGTGCCAGCACCCGCTCTGGAGGGGCTTTCTTT
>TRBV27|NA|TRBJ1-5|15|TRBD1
CASRMGQGDNQPQHF
TGTGCCAGCAGAATGGGACAGGGAGACAATCAGCCCCAGCATTTT
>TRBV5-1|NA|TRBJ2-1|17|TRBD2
CASSWSGGASSYNEQFF
TGCGCCAGCAGCTGGAGCGGGGGGGCGTCCTCCTACAATGAGCAGTTCTTC
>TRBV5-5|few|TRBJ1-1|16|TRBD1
CASSFRSGTANTEAFF
TGTGCCAGCAGCTTCCGTTCCGGGACAGCTAACACTGAAGCTTTCTTT
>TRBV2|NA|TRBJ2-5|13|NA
CASKVGQQETQYF
TGTGCCAGCAAGGTTGGACAGCAAGAGACCCAGTACTTC
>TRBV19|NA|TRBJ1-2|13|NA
CASNRNLNYGYTF
TGTGCCAGTAACAGGAACCTTAACTATGGCTACACCTTC
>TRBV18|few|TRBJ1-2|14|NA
CASSPTGNPYGYTF
TGTGCCAGCTCACCAACGGGAAATCCCTATGGCTACACCTTC
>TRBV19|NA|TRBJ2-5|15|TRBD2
CASSELAGFGETQYF
TGTGCCAGTAGTGAACTAGCGGGCTTCGGGGAGACCCAGTACTTC
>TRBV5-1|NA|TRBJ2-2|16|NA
CASSSRGQAGTGELFF
TGCGCCAGCAGCTCAAGGGGGCAGGCGGGGACCGGGGAGCTGTTTTTT
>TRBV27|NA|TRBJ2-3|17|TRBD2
CASSTLTSAGSKVTQYF
TGTGCCAGCAGTACACTTACTAGCGCTGGGTCTAAGGTTACGCAGTATTTT
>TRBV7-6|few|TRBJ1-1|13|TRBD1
CASSYGQGTEAFF
TGTGCTAGCAGCTATGGACAGGGGACTGAAGCTTTCTTT
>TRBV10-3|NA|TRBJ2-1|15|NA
CAISESTRGANEQFF
TGTGCCATCAGTGAGTCGACTAGAGGGGCCAATGAGCAGTTCTTC
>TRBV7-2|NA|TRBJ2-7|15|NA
CASSLMVGVSDEQYF
TGTGCCAGCAGCTTAATGGTGGGAGTTAGTGACGAGCAGTACTTC
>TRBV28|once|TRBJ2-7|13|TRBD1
CASSLGDRYEQYF
TGTGCCAGCAGTTTAGGGGACAGGTACGAGCAGTACTTC
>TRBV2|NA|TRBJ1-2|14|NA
CASSDGLANYGYTF
TGTGCCAGCAGTGACGGTTTAGCTAACTATGGCTACACCTTC